The 8 T cell receptor beta chains reported below all come from one sample, sequenced in a study of cytotoxic CD8 clonotypes in ibrutinib-treated CLL. The repertoire was sequenced with immunoSEQ multiplex PCR; TCRdb's copy has only in-frame clones and lacks some. This sample has approximately 50,000 clones; 50% to 65% occur once, and the top ten carry more than 20%. Sequencing used PBMCs, obtained at disease progression, from a patient treated with ibrutinib. The receptors derive from a human donor with chronic lymphocytic leukemia.

This CDR3 reads CASIFAGGSSGNTIYF. In nucleotides, the CDR3 is TGTGCCAGTATCTTCGCAGGGGGTTCTTCTGGAAACACCATATATTTT. The V call is TRBV19, the J call TRBJ1-3; 7 positions agree with TRBD1. Germline CDR1 LNHDA, CDR2 SQIVND (reference sequence). This CDR3 spans 16 amino acids. Trimming took 7 bases from V and 1 from J; bases not matched to a gene: 10.

The rearrangement links TRBV4-1 to TRBJ1-5; possible D gene TRBD1, 5 bases. The CDR3 is made up of 16 amino acids. V lost 4 bases and J lost 0, with 13 bases in between. Germline V CDR1 and CDR2: MGHRA, YSYEKL. CDR3 nucleotide sequence: TGCGCCAGCAGCCTGGAGGTGGGGCGTAGCAATCAGCCCCAGCATTTT. It translates to CASSLEVGRSNQPQHF.

This clone came up a few times. The V call is TRBV5-1, the J call TRBJ1-4; no clear D. The CDR3 totals 15 residues. Germline CDR1 is SGHRS and CDR2 is YFSETQ. Trimming removed 0 bases from V and 6 bases from J, with 12 bases in between. The CDR3 sequence: CASSLAGRNHEKLFF. DNA of the CDR3: TGCGCCAGCAGCTTGGCCGGGCGGAACCATGAAAAACTGTTTTTT.

This clone was observed a handful of times. At one boundary the junction diverges from the germline segment, which might be a read error. The chain combines TRBV7-7 with TRBJ2-3, with D tentatively TRBD2 (6 bases). The CDR3 is 13 amino acids. Germline V gene data show CDR1 as SSHAT and CDR2 as FNYEAQ (reference sequence). CDR3 amino acids: CASSTGETDTQYF. CDR3 DNA: TGTGCTAGCAGCACGGGAGAGACAGATACGCAGTATTTT.

The chain combines TRBV18 with TRBJ2-1; D unresolved. This CDR3 has 13 amino acids. The germline V gene encodes CDR1 KGHSH and CDR2 LQKENI. V was clipped by 2 bases and J by 7 bases, with 9 bases between them. The DNA for the CDR3 is TGTGCCAGCTCACCATACACCCGGAATGAGCAGTTCTTC. It specifies CASSPYTRNEQFF. Filled out from reference TRBV18 and TRBJ2-1, the complete variable domain reads NAGVMQNPRHLVRRRGQEARLRCSPMKGHSHVYWYRQLPEEGLKFMVYLQKENIIDESGMPKERFSAEFPKEGPSILRIQQVVRGDSAAYFCASSPYTRNEQFFGPGTRLTVL.

The rearrangement links TRBV19 to TRBJ2-7, with unresolved D. Deletions cut 7 bases from V and 4 bases from J, with 8 bases between. Per the germline V gene, CDR1 is LNHDA and CDR2 is SQIVND (reference sequence). The CDR3 consists of 11 residues. The CDR3 nucleotides are TGTGCCAGTACGGGTGGATACGAGCAGTACTTC. Encoded protein: CASTGGYEQYF.

The CDR3 region has the DNA TGTGCCAGCACCAGGGGTCAAGAGACCCAGTACTTC. It codes for CASTRGQETQYF. The rearrangement uses TRBV11-2 and TRBJ2-5; possibly TRBD1 for D (6 bases). Germline CDR1 SGHAT, CDR2 FQNNGV. With 7 bases removed from V and 2 bases from J, the gap between germline ends came to 8 bases. The CDR3 length is 12 residues.

This clone was counted at least ten times. The chain combines TRBV18 with TRBJ2-1, with 9 bases matching TRBD1. CDR1 is KGHSH, CDR2 LQKENI, per germline. J gave up 4 bases and V 3 bases, and 7 bases lay outside the gene matches. The CDR3 is made up of 16 amino acids. As DNA, the CDR3 is TGTGCCAGCTCACCGGTGGGACAGGGTATATACAATGAGCAGTTCTTC. Its translation is CASSPVGQGIYNEQFF.